The 7 T cell receptor beta chains in this list originate from one sample, sequenced in a study of T cells in Graves' hyperthyroidism and ophthalmopathy (dated by TCRdb to between 2018 and 2021). Libraries were prepared through multiplex PCR. TCRdb shows the sequencer as Illumina HiSeq 2000. TCR beta CDR3 regions were amplified from RNA transcripts. A first-round RT-PCR of the TCR CDR3 used the HTBI primer set with the Qiagen OneStep RT-PCR kit. The public reads were reanalyzed by TCRdb: fastp trimming at Q25, MiXCR alignment, in-frame beta chains only. Each entry is one CDR3 protein sequence, shown with its most common DNA and genes. In all, the sample holds about 570,000 distinct CDR3 sequences, and approximately 44% of those were seen once. The ten largest clones add up to over 15% of the sample. The sequenced sample consisted of peripheral blood or thyroid tissue (not recorded which). The receptor source for this set is an adult woman with Graves' disease, either hyperthyroidism or ophthalmopathy (not recorded which).

The chain employs TRBV5-1 and TRBJ1-4, with D uncertain. V lost 4 bases and J lost 0, with 13 bases in between. Germline-derived CDR1 and CDR2 are SGHRS and YFSETQ. The CDR3 totals 16 residues. The CDR3 is CASSPGVYATNEKLFF. The CDR3 region has the DNA TGCGCCAGCAGCCCTGGGGTTTACGCAACTAATGAAAAACTGTTTTTT.

The rearrangement uses TRBV7-9 and TRBJ2-7, with D tentatively TRBD1 (7 bases). Germline V gives CDR1 SEHNR, CDR2 FQNEAQ (reference sequence). V shed 5 bases and J shed 5 bases, with 25 bases lying between them. This CDR3 has 17 amino acids. CDR3 DNA: TGTGCCAGCAGCACCAGCCAGGGGGAGGATTTCGTGAACGAGCAGTACTTC. It codes for CASSTSQGEDFVNEQYF.

This clonotype was recorded many times. The chain recombines TRBV14 with TRBJ2-7; D may match TRBD1 or TRBD2 (6 bases each). CDR1 is SGHDN and CDR2 is FVKESK in the germline V gene. Trimming removed 4 bases at V and 9 bases at J, with 16 bases between. This CDR3 spans 13 amino acids. DNA for the CDR3: TGTGCCAGCAGCCCCCTCGGAGGGGGGCGGCAGTACTTC. Translating it yields CASSPLGGGRQYF. Drawing the rest from reference TRBV14 and TRBJ2-7, the complete variable domain is EAGVTQFPSHSVIEKGQTVTLRCDPISGHDNLYWYRRVMGKEIKFLLHFVKESKQDESGMPNNRFLAERTGGTYSTLKVQPAELEDSGVYFCASSPLGGGRQYFGPGTRLTVT.

This clonotype was picked up many times. The CDR3 DNA is TGTGCCAGCACAGAACCTGGCCACGAGCAGTACTTC. Protein sequence: CASTEPGHEQYF. This chain links TRBV12-3 or TRBV12-4 with TRBJ2-7; D is unresolved. The CDR3 runs 12 residues. V shed 7 bases and J shed 5 bases, with 12 bases lying between them.

This clonotype was counted a few times. The genes are TRBV24-1 and TRBJ2-3, with 11 bases lining up with TRBD1. CDR1 KGHDR and CDR2 SFDVKD come from the germline V gene. V trimming: 2 bases; J trimming: 3 bases; junction bases outside the gene matches: 3. The CDR3 covers 16 residues. CDR3 sequence reads: CATSDWTGGRTDTQYF. CDR3 DNA: TGTGCCACCAGTGATTGGACAGGGGGCCGTACAGATACGCAGTATTTT.

This clonotype was observed once. The chain employs TRBV15 and TRBJ1-5, with TRBD1 matching over 9 bases. Per germline, CDR1 LNHNV and CDR2 YYDKDF (reference sequence). V shed 0 bases and J 9 bases; nucleotides not matched to a gene: 6. This CDR3 is 15 amino acids long. The CDR3 spells CATSRETGGGSPQHF. CDR3 nucleotide sequence: TGTGCCACCAGCAGAGAGACAGGGGGGGGATCGCCCCAGCATTTT.

The genes are TRBV15 and TRBJ1-6; no clear D gene. CDR3 length equals 16 residues. Germline V gene lookup returns CDR1 LNHNV and CDR2 YYDKDF (reference sequence). Deletions cut 0 bases from V and 7 bases from J, with 13 bases between. CDR3 sequence (DNA): TGTGCCACCAGCAGAGAGCGCGGAAGCCTAAATTCACCCCTCCACTTT. It yields the protein CATSRERGSLNSPLHF.